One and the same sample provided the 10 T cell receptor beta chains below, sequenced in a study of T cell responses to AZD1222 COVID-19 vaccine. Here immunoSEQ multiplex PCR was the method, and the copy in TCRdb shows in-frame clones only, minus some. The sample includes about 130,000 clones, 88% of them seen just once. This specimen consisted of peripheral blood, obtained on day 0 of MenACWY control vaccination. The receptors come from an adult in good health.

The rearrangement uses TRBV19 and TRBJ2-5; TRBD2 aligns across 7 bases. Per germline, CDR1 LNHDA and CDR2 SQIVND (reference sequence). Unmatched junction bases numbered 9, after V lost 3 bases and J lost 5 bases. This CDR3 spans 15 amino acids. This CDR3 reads CASSMGPAGRETQYF. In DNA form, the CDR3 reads TGTGCCAGTAGTATGGGGCCAGCGGGGCGGGAGACCCAGTACTTC. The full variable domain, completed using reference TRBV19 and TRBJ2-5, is DGGITQSPKYLFRKEGQNVTLSCEQNLNHDAMYWYRQDPGQGLRLIYYSQIVNDFQKGDIAEGYSVSREKKESFPLTVTSAQKNPTAFYLCASSMGPAGRETQYFGPGTRLLVL.

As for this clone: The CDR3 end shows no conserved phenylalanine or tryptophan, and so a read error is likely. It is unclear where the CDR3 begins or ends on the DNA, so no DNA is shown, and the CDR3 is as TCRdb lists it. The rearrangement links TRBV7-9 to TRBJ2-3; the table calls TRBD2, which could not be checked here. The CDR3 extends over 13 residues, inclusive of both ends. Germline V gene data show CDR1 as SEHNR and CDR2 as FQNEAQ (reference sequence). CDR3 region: CASSLREAGRYDL.

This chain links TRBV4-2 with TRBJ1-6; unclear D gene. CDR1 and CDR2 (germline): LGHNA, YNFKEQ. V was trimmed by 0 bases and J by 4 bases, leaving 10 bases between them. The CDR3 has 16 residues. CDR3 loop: CASSQDSPTYNSPLHF. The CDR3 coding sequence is TGTGCCAGCAGCCAAGATTCGCCGACGTATAATTCACCCCTCCACTTT.

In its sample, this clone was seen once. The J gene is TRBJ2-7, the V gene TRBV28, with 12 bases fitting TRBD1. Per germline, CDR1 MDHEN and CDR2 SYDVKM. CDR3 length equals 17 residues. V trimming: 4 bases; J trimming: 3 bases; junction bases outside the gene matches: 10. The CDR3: CASSSDWDRGRFYEQYF. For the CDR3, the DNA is TGTGCCAGCAGTTCCGATTGGGACAGGGGGCGTTTCTACGAGCAGTACTTC.

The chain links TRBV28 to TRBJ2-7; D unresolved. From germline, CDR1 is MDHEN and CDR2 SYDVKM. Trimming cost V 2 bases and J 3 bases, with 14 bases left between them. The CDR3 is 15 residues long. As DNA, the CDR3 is TGTGCCAGCAGTTTACGACAAGGTTGGATCTACGAGCAGTACTTC. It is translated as CASSLRQGWIYEQYF.

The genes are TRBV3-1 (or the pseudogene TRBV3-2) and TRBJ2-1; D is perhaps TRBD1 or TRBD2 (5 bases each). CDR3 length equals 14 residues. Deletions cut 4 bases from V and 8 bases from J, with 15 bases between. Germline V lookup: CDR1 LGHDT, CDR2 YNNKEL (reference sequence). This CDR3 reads CASSRPGRRDEQFF. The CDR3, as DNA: TGTGCCAGCAGCCGGCCAGGGCGGCGGGATGAGCAGTTCTTC.

The CDR3 region has the DNA TGTGCCACCAGCAGAGATCCCGCCCTGTCAACTAATGAAAAACTGTTTTTT. It encodes CATSRDPALSTNEKLFF. The V and J genes are TRBV15 and TRBJ1-4; D not resolved. The CDR3 is 17 amino acids. Germline lookup yields CDR1 LNHNV and CDR2 YYDKDF (reference sequence). The V and J ends lost 0 bases and 0 bases respectively, with 11 bases between them.

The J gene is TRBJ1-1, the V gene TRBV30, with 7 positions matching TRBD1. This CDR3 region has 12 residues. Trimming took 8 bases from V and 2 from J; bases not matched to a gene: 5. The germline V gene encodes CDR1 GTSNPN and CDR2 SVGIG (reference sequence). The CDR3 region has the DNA TGTGCCCATGACAGGGCCAACACTGAAGCTTTCTTT. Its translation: CAHDRANTEAFF. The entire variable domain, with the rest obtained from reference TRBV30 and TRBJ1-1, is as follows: SQTIHQWPATLVQPVGSPLSLECTVEGTSNPNLYWYRQAAGRGLQLLFYSVGIGQISSEVPQNLSASRPQDRQFILSSKKLLLSDSGFYLCAHDRANTEAFFGQGTRLTVV.

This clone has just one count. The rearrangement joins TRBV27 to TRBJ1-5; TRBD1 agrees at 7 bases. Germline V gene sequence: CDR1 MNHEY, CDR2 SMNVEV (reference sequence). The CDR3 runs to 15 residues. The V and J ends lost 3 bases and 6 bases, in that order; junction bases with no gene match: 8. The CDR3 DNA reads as TGTGCCAGCAGTTTCCGACAGGGTATGGGTCAGCCCCAGCATTTT. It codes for CASSFRQGMGQPQHF.

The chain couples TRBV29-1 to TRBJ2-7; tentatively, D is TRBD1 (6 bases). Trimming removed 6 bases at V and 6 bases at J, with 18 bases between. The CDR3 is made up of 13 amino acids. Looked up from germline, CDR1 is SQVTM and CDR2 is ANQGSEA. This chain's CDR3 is CSVAPGVNAEQYF. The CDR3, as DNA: TGCAGCGTAGCCCCAGGGGTCAATGCCGAGCAGTACTTC.